This T cell receptor (beta chain) was captured in a study of blood T cell repertoires in COVID-19. Study-level information: Collection of acute and convalescent COVID-19 samples took place in the United States, Italy and Spain.

CDR1 is SNHLY, CDR2 FYNNEI, per germline. J gave up 8 bases and V 5 bases, and 10 bases lay outside the gene matches. The CDR3 is made up of 15 amino acids. The authors' processing: It was from reference gene primer amplification that nucleated cell counts were estimated. TCRdb's copy holds only in-frame clones and misses some; the assay was immunoSEQ multiplex PCR. V and J calls and clone size come straight from that table; D and trimming were deduced from the DNA. The sample records about 380,000 clones, about 90% being singletons. This clone has just a few counts. The sequencing sample was made of PBMCs or T cells enriched from blood (not recorded which). This TCR derives from a young woman who had recovered from COVID-19. This chain joins TRBV2 and TRBJ1-4, with 8 bases that match TRBD1. The chain's CDR3 is CASSPRTGTSEKLFF. CDR3 sequence (DNA): TGTGCCAGCAGTCCCCGGACAGGGACTAGCGAAAAACTGTTTTTT.